These 12 T cell receptor beta chains originate from one sample sequenced in a study of blood T cells in healthy people across ages. The authors ran a second PCR of 7 to 11 cycles using a sample-barcoded 5' primer and a J-beta primer mix. One entry per CDR3 protein, called by TCRdb with MiXCR from the 5' RACE reads. The sample gives about 1.8 million distinct CDR3 sequences, around 50% of which show up once; around 2.1% is in the top ten. The sequenced material came from blood. The source of these receptors is a woman aged 40 to 50 in good health.

The genes are TRBV7-2 and TRBJ1-6; D remains ambiguous. This CDR3 region has 17 residues. Germline loops: CDR1 SGHTA, CDR2 FQGNSA. V lost 0 bases and J 7 bases, leaving 16 bases between the germline ends. The CDR3 here is CASSLAVRAAQNSPLHF. The CDR3 coding sequence is TGTGCCAGCAGCTTAGCGGTGCGTGCAGCTCAGAATTCACCCCTCCACTTT.

This clonotype was recorded a few times. V and J are TRBV29-1 and TRBJ2-1, with 9 bases fitting TRBD2. The CDR3 is made up of 16 amino acids. V lost 3 bases and J lost 4; bases outside the gene matches: 10. Germline V CDR1 and CDR2: SQVTM, ANQGSEA. The DNA for the CDR3 is TGCAGCGTTGACGGTGGGGAGCGGGGGGATTACAATGAGCAGTTCTTC. The encoded protein is CSVDGGERGDYNEQFF.

The CDR3 loop is CASSQLQGGSNQPQHF. CDR3 nucleotides: TGCGCCAGCAGCCAACTACAGGGGGGAAGCAATCAGCCCCAGCATTTT. The V gene is TRBV4-1, the J gene TRBJ1-5; 8 nucleotides match TRBD1. Germline CDR1 and CDR2: MGHRA and YSYEKL. The V gene end was trimmed by 2 bases and the J gene end by 1 base; junction bases not matched to a gene: 4. The CDR3 has 16 residues.

The chain links TRBV20-1 to TRBJ1-6, with TRBD1 identical over 7 bases. The CDR3 has 17 amino acids. The V gene end was trimmed by 6 bases and the J gene end by 7 bases; junction bases not matched to a gene: 18. The V gene's germline CDR1 is DFQATT and CDR2 SNEGSKA (reference sequence). The CDR3 protein is CSAGLMQGVQQNSPLHF. The CDR3 nucleotides are TGCAGTGCGGGACTCATGCAGGGGGTTCAACAAAATTCACCCCTCCACTTT.

This clonotype has a single count. The junction shows a germline mismatch at one end, possibly a read error. This chain links TRBV6-1 with TRBJ2-7; D tentatively reads TRBD1 or TRBD2 (5 bases each). Germline lookup yields CDR1 MNHNS and CDR2 SASEGT. The CDR3 is 13 amino acids. The CDR3 region has the DNA TGTGCCAGCAGGGAAGGGACCACCGGCGAGCAGTACTTC. It translates to CASREGTTGEQYF.

This clonotype was seen more than once but under ten times. V usage is TRBV29-1 and J usage is TRBJ1-3, with TRBD1 as a possible D gene (5 bases). This CDR3 contains 13 residues. Germline CDR1 is SQVTM and CDR2 is ANQGSEA. V was clipped by 4 bases and J by 0 bases, with 7 bases between them. The CDR3 spells CSVGQSSGNTIYF. CDR3 DNA sequence: TGCAGCGTTGGACAGAGCTCTGGAAACACCATATATTTT.

The CDR3: CATSDPAGFVETQYF. The DNA of the CDR3 is TGTGCCACCAGTGACCCCGCGGGGTTCGTAGAGACCCAGTACTTC. V gene TRBV24-1 combines with J gene TRBJ2-7, with D perhaps matching TRBD2 (6 bases). The J call may not be correct, given that the DNA end is closer to TRBJ2-5. Germline values: CDR1 KGHDR, CDR2 SFDVKD. This CDR3 has 15 residues.

The gene calls are TRBV6-5 and TRBJ1-2; 8 bases are shared with TRBD1. After removal of 2 bases from V and 4 bases from J, the junction contained 12 bases not matched to a gene. Germline CDR1 and CDR2: MNHEY and SVGAGI. There are 17 residues in the CDR3. CDR3 loop: CASSYAGTGGDRYGYTF. For the CDR3, the DNA is TGTGCCAGCAGTTACGCCGGGACAGGAGGCGATCGCTATGGCTACACCTTC.

The gene calls are TRBV27 and TRBJ1-2; possible D gene TRBD1, 5 bases. This CDR3 has 15 residues. The germline V gene has CDR1 MNHEY and CDR2 SMNVEV (reference sequence). Trimming cost V 3 bases and J 4 bases, with 15 bases left between them. CDR3 nucleotides: TGTGCCAGCAGTTTCAGACAGATACCTTCCTATGGCTACACCTTC. Translating it yields CASSFRQIPSYGYTF.

The chain has TRBV6-1 and TRBJ2-1; TRBD1 aligns across 9 bases. The CDR3 has 14 residues. V shed 4 bases and J 8 bases; nucleotides not matched to a gene: 6. Germline CDR1 MNHNS, CDR2 SASEGT. The CDR3 DNA is TGTGCCAGCAGTGTACCACAGGGGGCCGATGAGCAGTTCTTC. Translation gives CASSVPQGADEQFF.

The gene calls are TRBV12-3 or TRBV12-4 and TRBJ2-7, with D perhaps being TRBD1 or TRBD2 (5 bases each). This CDR3 is 13 amino acids long. Trimming removed 5 bases from V and 6 bases from J, with 14 bases in between. DNA for the CDR3: TGTGCCAGCAGTGCCTGGGCAGGGAGCGAGCAGTACTTC. Translated: CASSAWAGSEQYF.

The chain joins TRBV5-1 to TRBJ1-6; 9 nucleotides match TRBD1. The CDR3 consists of 15 residues. J lost 8 bases, V lost 4 bases, and 7 bases had no gene match. From germline, CDR1 is SGHRS and CDR2 YFSETQ. The CDR3 DNA reads as TGCGCCAGCAGCGGTGGACAGGGGCTGGATTCACCCCTCCACTTT. Translation: CASSGGQGLDSPLHF.